This entry is about one TCR beta chain. Its target is unknown. The CDR3 spans 14 residues. Deletions cut 6 bases from V and 7 bases from J, with 15 bases between. The germline V gene has CDR1 MNHEY and CDR2 SMNVEV (reference sequence). These data are taken from a study of shared clonotypes between healthy human individuals. Whole-study findings and limits: Non-shared clonotypes showed lower generation probabilities than clonotypes common to all four donors. Four donors held about 5% of naive CD4 clonotypes in common.

The assay was immunoSEQ multiplex PCR, and TCRdb's table has in-frame clones only and misses some. This sample has about 1 million clones, with under 80% found just once. The chain has TRBV27 and TRBJ1-4; D is perhaps TRBD1 (5 bases). Sequences were obtained from memory CD4+ T cells sorted from blood. Stated subset: CD45RA-negative fraction. The receptor was derived from a man between 18 and 29 years old in good health. The CDR3 DNA reads as TGTGCCAGCAGGGGGGGGGAGGCCCGTGAAAAACTGTTTTTT. It is translated as CASRGGEAREKLFF.